The 28 T cell receptor beta chains reported below all come from one sample, sequenced in a study of vaccination and CD4 T cells after COVID-19. Researchers used the Oncomine TCR Beta short-read assay to sequence DNA from cultured CD4+ T cells. TCRdb redid the calling of the PCR reads with MiXCR, one entry per CDR3 protein. The sample includes about 11,000 distinct CDR3 sequences, approximately 24% of them seen just once. Treatment meaning: approximately 11-day PBMC culture with coronavirus spike peptide pools or control peptides (ViraFEST assay). These TCRs are of unknown antigen specificity. The specimen was CD4+ T cells from blood, cultured in vitro, collected after SARS-CoV-2 vaccination. These TCRs come from a human donor who had recovered from COVID-19.

The chain has TRBV19 and TRBJ1-5, with TRBD1 as a possible D gene (5 bases). V dropped 3 bases and J dropped 7 bases, with 13 bases sitting between them. The CDR3 loop spans 14 amino acids. Germline V CDR1 and CDR2: LNHDA, SQIVND (reference sequence). CDR3 sequence (DNA): TGTGCCAGTAGTATGGAAGGGGTCGGGCAGCCCCAGCATTTT. Encoded protein: CASSMEGVGQPQHF.

The chain has TRBV10-3 and TRBJ1-5; D perhaps matches TRBD1 (5 bases). CDR1 and CDR2 from the germline V gene are ENHRY and SYGVKD. CDR3 length: 13 amino acids. V was pared by 8 bases and J by 4 bases, with 12 bases between. This chain's CDR3 is CAIRRGANQPQHF. As DNA, the CDR3 is TGTGCCATCCGCAGAGGGGCAAATCAGCCCCAGCATTTT.

This clonotype has more than one count but fewer than ten. The chain uses TRBV6-1 and TRBJ2-6, with 8 bases identical to TRBD1. The CDR3 has 19 amino acids. V lost 10 bases to trimming and J lost 1 base; unmatched junction nucleotides: 18. Germline loops: CDR1 MNHNS, CDR2 SASEGT. In DNA, the CDR3 is TGTGCCACCTCACCCAGTCCGCGACAGGGGTGGTCTGGGGCCAACGTCCTGACTTTC. Translation gives CATSPSPRQGWSGANVLTF.

This clonotype rates as medium-sized. V and J are TRBV5-1 and TRBJ2-7, with D perhaps assigned TRBD1 or TRBD2 (5 bases each). The germline V gene encodes CDR1 SGHRS and CDR2 YFSETQ. This CDR3 has 14 residues. Trimming stripped 0 bases from V and 7 bases from J, with 14 bases between. Here the CDR3 reads CASSLVGAVWEQYF. The CDR3 DNA sequence: TGCGCCAGCAGCTTGGTCGGGGCAGTGTGGGAGCAGTACTTC.

Note on this clonotype: The junction departs from germline at one end; a sequencing error may be responsible. The J gene is TRBJ2-7, the V gene TRBV10-1; D unclear. Germline CDR1 WNHNN, CDR2 SYGVQD (reference sequence). CDR3 length: 14 residues. The CDR3 DNA reads as TGCGCCAGCAGTGAAGTCCGAGAGCCCTACGAGCAGTGCTTC. This sequence encodes CASSEVREPYEQCF.

This clonotype was recorded a few times. This chain uses TRBV20-1 with TRBJ2-2, with TRBD2 matching over 11 bases. This CDR3 region has 17 residues. Trimming removed 2 bases from V and 1 base from J; junction bases left unmatched: 6. Germline values: CDR1 DFQATT, CDR2 SNEGSKA (reference sequence). The CDR3 sequence is CSARPITSGGNTGELFF. The DNA of the CDR3 is TGCAGTGCTAGACCGATAACTAGCGGGGGGAACACCGGGGAGCTGTTTTTT.

This sequence joins TRBV5-4 and TRBJ1-6; tentative D call: TRBD1 (5 bases). Germline V lookup: CDR1 SGHNT, CDR2 YYREEE (reference sequence). V dropped 4 bases and J dropped 8 bases, with 22 bases sitting between them. The CDR3 covers 17 residues. CDR3 sequence: CASSRVWAGTGDSPLHF. The CDR3 DNA reads TGTGCCAGCAGCCGCGTCTGGGCAGGAACAGGAGATTCACCCCTCCACTTT.

The rearrangement uses TRBV7-2 and TRBJ2-5, with TRBD1 identical over 8 bases. With V trimmed by 4 bases and J by 7 bases, 8 bases remained unmatched. Germline CDR1 reads SGHTA; CDR2 reads FQGNSA. The CDR3 extends over 14 amino acids. CDR3 nucleotides: TGTGCCAGCAGCTCTGGGACAGGTTGGGTGACCCAGTACTTC. This gives the protein CASSSGTGWVTQYF.

The rearrangement links TRBV6-1 to TRBJ1-4; TRBD1 is a possible D gene (6 bases). The V gene's germline CDR1 is MNHNS and CDR2 SASEGT. The ends were cut back, 6 bases at V and 5 bases at J, with 13 bases in the middle. CDR3 length equals 14 residues. CDR3 bases: TGTGCCAGCAGCGCCGACAGGCGGAATGAAAAACTGTTTTTT. It encodes CASSADRRNEKLFF.

This chain links TRBV11-3 with TRBJ2-3; D is unclear. This CDR3 is built from 14 residues. Per germline, CDR1 SGHNT and CDR2 YENEEA. V lost 5 bases to trimming and J lost 3 bases, with 12 bases between them. CDR3: CASSQTPTTDTQYF. CDR3 nucleotides: TGTGCCAGCAGCCAAACGCCGACTACAGATACGCAGTATTTT.

This chain connects TRBV7-2 to TRBJ2-1, with TRBD2 identical over 8 bases. Germline V gives CDR1 SGHTA, CDR2 FQGNSA. Trimming cost V 4 bases and J 13 bases; bases outside gene matches: 15. The CDR3 loop spans 15 amino acids. Here the CDR3 reads CASSSPGLVGGTQFF. DNA for the CDR3: TGTGCCAGCAGCTCCCCGGGACTAGTGGGGGGGACCCAGTTCTTC.

The chain joins TRBV6-2 or TRBV6-3 to TRBJ2-3; TRBD2 aligns across 15 bases. Germline V gene sequence: CDR1 MNHEY, CDR2 SVGEGT. V shed 4 bases, J shed 3 bases, and the junction held 11 bases outside the gene matches. The length of the CDR3 is 19 residues. The CDR3 loop reads CASSSRTSGRALATDTQYF. In DNA form, the CDR3 reads TGTGCCAGCAGTTCAAGGACTAGCGGGAGGGCCTTGGCTACAGATACGCAGTATTTT.

This clonotype was counted between two and nine times. V usage is TRBV29-1 and J usage is TRBJ1-1; tentative D call: TRBD1 (6 bases). V lost 6 bases, J lost 2 bases, and 10 bases lay in between. The CDR3 contains 12 residues. Germline V gene sequence: CDR1 SQVTM, CDR2 ANQGSEA. The CDR3 loop is CSVHRDNTEAFF. CDR3 sequence (DNA): TGCAGCGTCCACAGGGACAACACTGAAGCTTTCTTT.

The chain combines TRBV4-2 with TRBJ2-7, with a weak D call TRBD1 (6 bases). This CDR3 spans 15 amino acids. Trimming stripped 6 bases from V and 0 bases from J, with 15 bases between. CDR1 LGHNA and CDR2 YNFKEQ come from the germline V gene. The CDR3 spells CASRVGQGSSYEQYF. The CDR3, as DNA: TGTGCCAGCAGAGTGGGCCAGGGGAGCTCCTACGAGCAGTACTTC.

The chain has TRBV27 and TRBJ1-6; D ambiguous. The CDR3 is 16 amino acids. Germline CDR1 and CDR2: MNHEY and SMNVEV (reference sequence). V gave up 5 bases and J gave up 0 bases, with 11 bases separating them. This CDR3 reads CASSVEVGSYNSPLHF. CDR3 bases: TGTGCCAGCAGTGTCGAAGTCGGCTCCTATAATTCACCCCTCCACTTT.

A few counts support this clonotype. The chain is built from TRBV20-1 and TRBJ2-5; TRBD2 matches 8 bases. Trimming took 1 base from V and 4 from J; bases not matched to a gene: 8. The CDR3 covers 15 residues. Germline CDR1 is DFQATT and CDR2 is SNEGSKA (reference sequence). The DNA of the CDR3 is TGCAGTGCTAGAGCCCCAGCGGGAGTTCTAGAGACCCAGTACTTC. Amino acids: CSARAPAGVLETQYF.

This clonotype was observed a single time. The chain carries TRBV7-9 and TRBJ2-1, with 8 bases aligning to TRBD2. This CDR3 spans 13 amino acids. The junction had 3 bases not matched to a gene; V was cut back by 5 bases and J by 6 bases. Germline loops: CDR1 SEHNR, CDR2 FQNEAQ (reference sequence). As DNA, the CDR3 is TGTGCCAGCAGCGCGGGGACTAGCAATGAGCAGTTCTTC. Translated, it gives CASSAGTSNEQFF.

This clonotype has only a few counts. V usage is TRBV6-2 or TRBV6-3 and J usage is TRBJ2-7; maybe TRBD2 (5 bases). Per germline, CDR1 MNHEY and CDR2 SVGEGT. The V end lost 6 bases, the J end lost 1 base, and 13 bases lay between the germline ends. The length of the CDR3 is 14 residues. The CDR3 spells CASSTRPLSYEQYF. DNA of the CDR3: TGTGCCAGCAGCACTAGACCGTTATCCTACGAGCAGTACTTC.

The chain combines TRBV4-3 with TRBJ2-1; 8 bases map to TRBD2. J lost 0 bases, V lost 1 base, and 2 bases had no gene match. Germline V gene sequence: CDR1 LGHNA, CDR2 YSLEER. The CDR3 spans 16 residues. The CDR3 region has the DNA TGCGCCAGCAGCCAAGCGGGACTAGGCTCCTACAATGAGCAGTTCTTC. Residues: CASSQAGLGSYNEQFF.

This chain connects TRBV5-4 to TRBJ2-1, with 11 bases fitting TRBD2. The CDR3 consists of 15 residues. The V gene end was trimmed by 4 bases and the J gene end by 9 bases; junction bases not matched to a gene: 9. Germline CDR1 is SGHNT and CDR2 is YYREEE (reference sequence). CDR3 coding DNA: TGTGCCAGCAGCCCCGGACTAGCGGGTATCAGTGAGCAGTTCTTC. It is translated as CASSPGLAGISEQFF.

This clonotype was seen a handful of times. For the CDR3, the DNA is TGTGCCAGCAGTCATCCCAACCCACGGACTAGCGGGAGTAGGGATACGCAGTATTTT. It encodes CASSHPNPRTSGSRDTQYF. The V gene is TRBV28, the J gene TRBJ2-3; 13 bases are shared with TRBD2. The CDR3 runs 19 residues. The germline gives CDR1 MDHEN, CDR2 SYDVKM. Germline trimming cut 5 bases from V and 6 bases from J; bases unmatched to any gene: 17.

V usage is TRBV18 and J usage is TRBJ2-5; 12 bases map to TRBD2. The V and J ends lost 0 bases and 2 bases, in that order; junction bases with no gene match: 7. The CDR3 has 18 residues. The V gene's germline CDR1 is KGHSH and CDR2 LQKENI. The CDR3 DNA follows: TGTGCCAGCTCACCACCCTCTGGACTAGCGGGAACACAAGAGACCCAGTACTTC. Amino acids: CASSPPSGLAGTQETQYF.

This clonotype was found a few times. This sequence joins TRBV19 and TRBJ1-2, with 7 bases identical to TRBD1. J lost 4 bases, V lost 1 base, and 0 bases had no gene match. Per germline, CDR1 LNHDA and CDR2 SQIVND (reference sequence). This CDR3 comprises 13 residues. The CDR3 reads CASSIGTGYGYTF. The CDR3, as DNA: TGTGCCAGTAGTATAGGGACAGGCTATGGCTACACCTTC.

The chain recombines TRBV27 with TRBJ2-6; no firm D call. CDR3 size: 16 residues. Germline-derived CDR1 and CDR2 are MNHEY and SMNVEV (reference sequence). V lost 3 bases and J 4 bases, leaving 13 bases between the germline ends. CDR3 DNA: TGTGCCAGCAGTTTTTATGCCAAGGGAGGGGCCAACGTCCTGACTTTC. Its protein product is CASSFYAKGGANVLTF.

CDR3 amino acids: CKVTTEQYF. The CDR3 DNA sequence: TGTAAGGTTACGACCGAGCAGTACTTC. This chain connects TRBV19 to TRBJ2-7; D remains ambiguous. This CDR3 region has 9 residues. From germline, CDR1 is LNHDA and CDR2 SQIVND (reference sequence).

The V and J genes are TRBV6-1 and TRBJ2-5; D unclear. Trimming stripped 10 bases from V and 4 bases from J, with 7 bases between. Germline V gene lookup returns CDR1 MNHNS and CDR2 SASEGT. There are 10 residues in the CDR3. CDR3 DNA sequence: TGTGCCACCTCTAGAGAGACCCAGTACTTC. Its protein is CATSRETQYF.

Judged by abundance, this clonotype is medium-sized (0.01 to 0.1%). The chain carries TRBV10-3 and TRBJ1-2, with TRBD1 matching 12 bases. Germline lookup yields CDR1 ENHRY and CDR2 SYGVKD. The CDR3 contains 15 residues. With V trimmed by 6 bases and J by 8 bases, 10 bases remained unmatched. The CDR3 region has the DNA TGTGCCATCAGAGACGGGACAGGGGGCGCGAGGGGCTACACCTTC. This translates into CAIRDGTGGARGYTF.

In this sample, this clonotype turned up a few times. The chain uses TRBV6-2 or TRBV6-3 and TRBJ2-1; TRBD2 agrees at 11 bases. Trimming took 5 bases from V and 6 from J; bases not matched to a gene: 12. This CDR3 has 17 residues. Germline V gene lookup returns CDR1 MNHEY and CDR2 SVGEGT. CDR3 sequence: CASSLLWSLAGGNEQFF. Here the CDR3 DNA reads TGTGCCAGCAGTCTATTATGGTCGCTAGCGGGGGGCAATGAGCAGTTCTTC.